The rows below give T cell receptor beta chains drawn from one sample of a study of cytomegalovirus exposure and HLA in healthy donors. Generated by immunoSEQ multiplex PCR, the TCRdb table keeps only in-frame clones and is missing some. This sample yields 100,000 to 150,000 clones, of which about 90% are seen a single time; about 1.9% belongs to the top ten. Sequenced input: PBMCs. Receptors were obtained from a woman under 30 in good health and CMV-seronegative. The CDR3 runs from the conserved cysteine through the conserved F or W. Each record gives: V gene, D gene, J gene, clone size, CDR3 DNA, CDR3 protein. The D gene is left open where the match is weak. Expanded clones get a size class; other rows say once, few or many, or leave the size out.

TRBV2	-	TRBJ2-7	-	TGTGCCAGCGGGGGCTTTGACCCTCGGTTCTCCTACGAGCAGTACTTC	CASGGFDPRFSYEQYF
TRBV4-3	-	TRBJ2-2	-	TGCGCCAGCAGCCCCGGCTCCTCGAGGGCCGGGGAGCTGTTTTTT	CASSPGSSRAGELFF
TRBV7-3	TRBD2	TRBJ2-2	-	TGTGCCAGCAGCTTATCTAGCGGAGGACCCGGGGAGCTGTTTTTT	CASSLSSGGPGELFF
TRBV4-2	TRBD1	TRBJ2-7	-	TGTGCCAGCAGCCAATACGACAGGGCTTCCTACGAGCAGTACTTC	CASSQYDRASYEQYF
TRBV7-2	TRBD2	TRBJ2-7	-	TGTGCCAGCAGCTTACGTAGCGGGGGAAGCTCCTACGAGCAGTACTTC	CASSLRSGGSSYEQYF
TRBV20-1	TRBD1	TRBJ2-7	-	TGCAGTGTCGCACAGGGGCGCGAGCAGTACTTC	CSVAQGREQYF
TRBV5-1	-	TRBJ2-4	-	TGCGCCAGCAGCTTGGGGAAAAGACAGGAACTATTAGCCAAAAACATTCAGTACTTC	CASSLGKRQELLAKNIQYF
TRBV19	TRBD1	TRBJ2-2	few	TGTGCCAGTAGTACTAACCGGGACAGCATTTCCAACACCGGGGAGCTGTTTTTT	CASSTNRDSISNTGELFF
TRBV11-2	TRBD1	TRBJ2-1	once	TGTGCCAGCAGGCTCGGACAGGGGGGGGCCTACAATGAGCAGTTCTTC	CASRLGQGGAYNEQFF
TRBV6-6	TRBD1	TRBJ2-7	-	TGTGCCAGCAGTTTTACAGGGGACGAGCAGTACTTC	CASSFTGDEQYF
TRBV7-3	TRBD2	TRBJ2-1	-	TGTGCCAGCAGCTCCGGGACTAGCGGGGACAATGAGCAGTTCTTC	CASSSGTSGDNEQFF
TRBV7-3	TRBD1	TRBJ1-6	-	TGTGCCAGCAGCTTAATGGGGACAGGCAATAATTCACCCCTCCACTTT	CASSLMGTGNNSPLHF
TRBV28	-	TRBJ2-3	once	TGTGCCAGCAGTTTAGCAGGGGGCACAGATACGCAGTATTTT	CASSLAGGTDTQYF
TRBV18	TRBD1	TRBJ1-1	-	TGTGCCAGCTCACCCGCAGGGGGCTTCAACACTGAAGCTTTCTTT	CASSPAGGFNTEAFF
TRBV5-5	TRBD1	TRBJ2-7	few	TGTGCCAGCAGCACAACCGGGGACAGGGCCTACGAGCAGTACTTC	CASSTTGDRAYEQYF
TRBV2	TRBD1	TRBJ1-1	-	TGTGCCAGCAGCGACAGGGGAATGAACACTGAAGCTTTCTTT	CASSDRGMNTEAFF
TRBV27	TRBD1	TRBJ2-2	-	TGTGCCAGCAGTTTATCGATGGGGGACAGGGAGGCCGGGGAGCTGTTTTTT	CASSLSMGDREAGELFF
TRBV28	TRBD2	TRBJ2-7	-	TGTGCCAGCAGGTTAGCGGGACTAGAAGTGAACGAGCAGTACTTC	CASRLAGLEVNEQYF
TRBV7-3	TRBD2	TRBJ2-1	-	TGTGCCAGCAGCCGGACTAGCGCGCCCACCTACAATGAGCAGTTCTTC	CASSRTSAPTYNEQFF
TRBV6-5	-	TRBJ2-3	-	TGTGCCAGCAGGGACTATAGCGGCCTCACAGATACGCAGTATTTT	CASRDYSGLTDTQYF
TRBV5-1	-	TRBJ2-6	-	TGCGCCAGCAGCCTTATCTCTGGGGCCAACGTCCTGACTTTC	CASSLISGANVLTF
TRBV5-6	-	TRBJ2-3	-	TGTGCCAGCAGCTCGGGGGACCCAGATACGCAGTATTTT	CASSSGDPDTQYF
TRBV9	-	TRBJ2-5	-	TGTGCCAGCAGCGCCCGAACAGGGTTGGGTGAGACCCAGTACTTC	CASSARTGLGETQYF
TRBV5-1	-	TRBJ2-3	-	TGCGCCAGCAGCTTGTCCTCCGGCGGAGATACGCAGTATTTT	CASSLSSGGDTQYF
TRBV10-1	TRBD2	TRBJ2-7	-	TGCGCCAGCAGAGAACTAGCGGGACCGGCCTACGAGCAGTACTTC	CASRELAGPAYEQYF
TRBV4-3	-	TRBJ2-1	few	TGCGCCAGCAGCCGGGGGCTAGCGGCCTACAATGAGCAGTTCTTC	CASSRGLAAYNEQFF
TRBV5-1	TRBD1	TRBJ2-7	-	TGCGCCAGCCAACAAGGGACAGGGGGGAACTACGAGCAGTACTTC	CASQQGTGGNYEQYF
TRBV5-4	TRBD1	TRBJ1-2	-	TGTGCCAGCAGTCGGGACAGGGTCTATGGCTACACCTTC	CASSRDRVYGYTF
TRBV16	TRBD1	TRBJ2-7	few	TGTGCCAGCAGCGCCGACAGGGCCTACGAGCAGTACTTC	CASSADRAYEQYF
TRBV6-1	-	TRBJ1-5	-	TGTGCCAGCGTAAACAGGCCCAATCAGCCCCAGCATTTT	CASVNRPNQPQHF
TRBV28	-	TRBJ1-4	-	TGTGCCACCAACTACCTCGACAGTGCAACTAATGAAAAACTGTTTTTT	CATNYLDSATNEKLFF
TRBV6-1	-	TRBJ2-7	-	TGTGCCAGCAGTCCCCAGGGCAGGAAATCCTACGAGCAGTACTTC	CASSPQGRKSYEQYF
TRBV9	-	TRBJ2-2	few	TGTGCCAGCAGCGTAGGCTTCGCGGTATCGAACACCGGGGAGCTGTTTTTT	CASSVGFAVSNTGELFF